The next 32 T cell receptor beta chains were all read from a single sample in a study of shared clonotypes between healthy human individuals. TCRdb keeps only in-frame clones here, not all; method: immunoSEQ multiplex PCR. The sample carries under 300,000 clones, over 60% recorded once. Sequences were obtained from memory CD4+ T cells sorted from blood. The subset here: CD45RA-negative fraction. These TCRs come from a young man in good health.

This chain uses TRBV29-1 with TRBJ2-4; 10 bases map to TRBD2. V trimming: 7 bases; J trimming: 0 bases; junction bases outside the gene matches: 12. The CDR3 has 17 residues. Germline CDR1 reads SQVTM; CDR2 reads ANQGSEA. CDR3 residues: CSALRASGSVAKNIQYF. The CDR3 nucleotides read TGCAGCGCCCTTCGGGCTAGCGGGAGTGTAGCCAAAAACATTCAGTACTTC.

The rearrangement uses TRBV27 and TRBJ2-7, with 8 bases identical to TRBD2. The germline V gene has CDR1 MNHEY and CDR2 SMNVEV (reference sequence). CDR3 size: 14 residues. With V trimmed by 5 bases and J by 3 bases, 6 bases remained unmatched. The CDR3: CASSRGLGFYEQYF. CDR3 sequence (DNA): TGTGCCAGCAGTCGGGGACTAGGATTCTACGAGCAGTACTTC.

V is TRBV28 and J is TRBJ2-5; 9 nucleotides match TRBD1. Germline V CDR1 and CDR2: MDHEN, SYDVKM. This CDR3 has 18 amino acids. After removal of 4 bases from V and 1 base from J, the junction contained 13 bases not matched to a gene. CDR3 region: CASSSLLGQGPIQETQYF. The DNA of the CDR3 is TGTGCCAGCAGTTCCCTGTTGGGACAGGGCCCTATCCAAGAGACCCAGTACTTC.

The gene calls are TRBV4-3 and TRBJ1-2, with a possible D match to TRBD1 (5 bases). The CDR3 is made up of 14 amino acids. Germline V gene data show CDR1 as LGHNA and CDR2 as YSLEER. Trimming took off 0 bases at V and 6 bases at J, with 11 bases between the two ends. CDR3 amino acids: CASSQDAGFNGYTF. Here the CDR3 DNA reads TGCGCCAGCAGCCAAGATGCAGGGTTCAATGGCTACACCTTC.

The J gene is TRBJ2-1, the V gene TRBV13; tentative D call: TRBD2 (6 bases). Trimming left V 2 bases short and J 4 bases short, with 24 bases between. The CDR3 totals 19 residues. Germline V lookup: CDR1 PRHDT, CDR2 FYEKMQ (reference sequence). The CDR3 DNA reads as TGTGCCAGCAGCTTAATGGCGGGGAGGACTTCCGGATTTTACAATGAGCAGTTCTTC. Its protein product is CASSLMAGRTSGFYNEQFF.

In DNA, the CDR3 is TGCAGCGTTGCCACGGGAGGTCCCACAGATACGCAGTATTTT. Its translation is CSVATGGPTDTQYF. This chain uses TRBV29-1 with TRBJ2-3; TRBD2 agrees at 7 bases. V lost 4 bases to trimming and J lost 2 bases; unmatched junction nucleotides: 6. CDR1 and CDR2 (germline): SQVTM, ANQGSEA. CDR3 length equals 14 residues.

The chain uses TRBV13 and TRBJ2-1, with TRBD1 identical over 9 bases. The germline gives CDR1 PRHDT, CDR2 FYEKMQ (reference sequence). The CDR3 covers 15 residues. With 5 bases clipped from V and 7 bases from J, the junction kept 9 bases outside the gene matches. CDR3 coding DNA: TGTGCCAGCAGCCCCCGGGACAGGGCCCCGAATGAGCAGTTCTTC. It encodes CASSPRDRAPNEQFF.

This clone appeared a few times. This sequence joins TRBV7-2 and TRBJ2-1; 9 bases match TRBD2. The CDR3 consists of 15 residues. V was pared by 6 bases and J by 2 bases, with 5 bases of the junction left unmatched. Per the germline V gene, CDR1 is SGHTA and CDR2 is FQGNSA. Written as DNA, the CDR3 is TGTGCCAGCAGTCCAATAGCGGGAGCCTACAATGAGCAGTTCTTC. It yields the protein CASSPIAGAYNEQFF.

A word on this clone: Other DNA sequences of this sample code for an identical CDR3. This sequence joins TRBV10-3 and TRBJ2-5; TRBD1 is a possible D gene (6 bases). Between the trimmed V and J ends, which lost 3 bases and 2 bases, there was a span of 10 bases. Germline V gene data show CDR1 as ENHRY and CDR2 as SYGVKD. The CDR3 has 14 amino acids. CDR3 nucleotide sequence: TGTGCCATCAGTGAAGGGGGTGAGCAAGAGACCCAGTACTTC. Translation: CAISEGGEQETQYF.

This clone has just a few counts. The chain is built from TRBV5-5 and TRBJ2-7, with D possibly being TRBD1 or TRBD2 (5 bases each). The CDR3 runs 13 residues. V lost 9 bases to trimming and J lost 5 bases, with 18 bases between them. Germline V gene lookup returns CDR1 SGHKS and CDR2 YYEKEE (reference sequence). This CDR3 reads CATNRRGEDEQYF. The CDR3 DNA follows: TGTGCCACCAACCGTCGGGGCGAGGACGAGCAGTACTTC. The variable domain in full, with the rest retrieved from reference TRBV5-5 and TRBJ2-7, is DAGVTQSPTHLIKTRGQQVTLRCSPISGHKSVSWYQQVLGQGPQFIFQYYEKEERGRGNFPDRFSARQFPNYSSELNVNALLLGDSALYLCATNRRGEDEQYFGPGTRLTVT.

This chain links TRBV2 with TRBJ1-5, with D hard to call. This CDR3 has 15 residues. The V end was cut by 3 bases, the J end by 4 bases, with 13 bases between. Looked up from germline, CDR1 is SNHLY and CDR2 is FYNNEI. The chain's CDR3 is CASSDQFGRNQPQHF. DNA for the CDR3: TGTGCCAGCAGTGACCAATTCGGAAGAAATCAGCCCCAGCATTTT.

This CDR3 reads CSVVLTGQPYEQYF. The CDR3, as DNA: TGCAGCGTTGTTCTAACGGGACAGCCCTACGAGCAGTACTTC. The genes are TRBV29-1 and TRBJ2-7; TRBD1 matches at 7 bases. The CDR3 extends over 14 amino acids. Germline V CDR1 and CDR2: SQVTM, ANQGSEA. With V trimmed by 4 bases and J by 2 bases, 8 bases remained unmatched.

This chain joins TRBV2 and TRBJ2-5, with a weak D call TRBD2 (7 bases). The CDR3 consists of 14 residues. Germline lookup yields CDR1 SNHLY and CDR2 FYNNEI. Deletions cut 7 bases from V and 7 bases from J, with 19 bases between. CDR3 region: CASNGGGGGPTQYF. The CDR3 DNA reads TGTGCCAGCAACGGTGGGGGGGGCGGCCCGACCCAGTACTTC.

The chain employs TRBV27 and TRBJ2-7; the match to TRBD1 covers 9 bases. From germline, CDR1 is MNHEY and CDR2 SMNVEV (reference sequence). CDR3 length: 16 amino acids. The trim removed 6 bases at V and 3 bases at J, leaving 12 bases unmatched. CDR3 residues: CASSRRTGTGIYEQYF. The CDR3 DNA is TGTGCCAGCAGCCGCCGGACCGGGACAGGGATCTACGAGCAGTACTTC.

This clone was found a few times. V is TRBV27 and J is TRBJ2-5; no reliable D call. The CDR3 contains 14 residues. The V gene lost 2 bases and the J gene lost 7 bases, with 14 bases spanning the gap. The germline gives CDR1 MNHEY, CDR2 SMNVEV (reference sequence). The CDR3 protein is CASSLLSGMGTQYF. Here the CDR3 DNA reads TGTGCCAGCAGTTTACTTTCAGGAATGGGGACCCAGTACTTC.

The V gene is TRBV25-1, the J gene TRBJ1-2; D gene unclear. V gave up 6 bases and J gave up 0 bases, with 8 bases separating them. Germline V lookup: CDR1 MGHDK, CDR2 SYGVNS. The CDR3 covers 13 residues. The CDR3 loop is CASRRSANYGYTF. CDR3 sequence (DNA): TGTGCCAGCAGGCGATCAGCTAACTATGGCTACACCTTC.

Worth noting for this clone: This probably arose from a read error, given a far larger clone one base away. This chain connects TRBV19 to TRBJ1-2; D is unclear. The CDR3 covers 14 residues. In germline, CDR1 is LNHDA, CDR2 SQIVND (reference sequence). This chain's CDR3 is CASSVSGEVYDYTF. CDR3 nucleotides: TGTGCCAGTAGTGTATCCGGGGAGGTCTATGACTACACCTTC.

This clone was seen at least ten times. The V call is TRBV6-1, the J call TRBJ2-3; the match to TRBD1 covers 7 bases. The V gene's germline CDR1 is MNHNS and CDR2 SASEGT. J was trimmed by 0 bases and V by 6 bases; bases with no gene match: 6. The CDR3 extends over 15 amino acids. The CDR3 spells CASRSRGSSTDTQYF. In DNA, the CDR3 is TGTGCCAGCAGAAGCAGGGGGTCTAGCACAGATACGCAGTATTTT.

The CDR3, as DNA: TGTGCCAGCAGCGTAGGGACAGTTCTCACAGATACGCAGTATTTT. Residues: CASSVGTVLTDTQYF. V gene TRBV9 combines with J gene TRBJ2-3, with D perhaps TRBD1 (6 bases). Trimming pared 0 bases from V and 2 bases from J, leaving 10 bases between. The CDR3 extends over 15 amino acids. Germline CDR1 and CDR2: SGDLS and YYNGEE.

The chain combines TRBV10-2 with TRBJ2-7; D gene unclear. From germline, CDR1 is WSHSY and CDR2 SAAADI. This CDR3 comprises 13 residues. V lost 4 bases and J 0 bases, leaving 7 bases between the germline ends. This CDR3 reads CASSVLSSYEQYF. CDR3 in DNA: TGCGCCAGCAGTGTCCTAAGCTCCTACGAGCAGTACTTC.

The CDR3, as DNA: TGTGCCAGCAGTTACTCGCAGGGGAACACCGGGGAGCTGTTTTTT. It specifies CASSYSQGNTGELFF. The chain recombines TRBV6-5 with TRBJ2-2; D is possibly TRBD1 (5 bases). Germline V gene lookup returns CDR1 MNHEY and CDR2 SVGAGI. This CDR3 is 15 amino acids long. Between the trimmed V and J ends, which lost 0 bases and 1 base, there was a span of 6 bases.

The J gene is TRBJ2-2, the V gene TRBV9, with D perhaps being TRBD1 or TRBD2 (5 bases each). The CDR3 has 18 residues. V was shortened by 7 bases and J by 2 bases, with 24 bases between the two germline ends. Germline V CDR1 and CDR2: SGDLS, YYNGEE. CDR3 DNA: TGTGCCAGCTCGGTGGTAGCTGGGACGTGGGTTAACACCGGGGAGCTGTTTTTT. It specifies CASSVVAGTWVNTGELFF.

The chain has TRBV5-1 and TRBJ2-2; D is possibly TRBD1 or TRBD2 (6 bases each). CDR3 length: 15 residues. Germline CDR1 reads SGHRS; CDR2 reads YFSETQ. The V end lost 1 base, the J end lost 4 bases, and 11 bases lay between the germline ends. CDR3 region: CASSLTGAGTGELFF. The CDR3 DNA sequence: TGCGCCAGCAGCTTGACGGGGGCGGGCACCGGGGAGCTGTTTTTT. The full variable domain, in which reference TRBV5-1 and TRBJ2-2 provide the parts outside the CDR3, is KAGVTQTPRYLIKTRGQQVTLSCSPISGHRSVSWYQQTPGQGLQFLFEYFSETQRNKGNFPGRFSGRQFSNSRSEMNVSTLELGDSALYLCASSLTGAGTGELFFGEGSRLTVL.

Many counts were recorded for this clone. The CDR3 spells CASSELGRGVDIQYF. CDR3 nucleotides: TGTGCCAGCAGTGAATTAGGGCGGGGCGTGGACATTCAGTACTTC. V is TRBV2 and J is TRBJ2-4; D possibly corresponds to TRBD2 (6 bases). In germline, CDR1 is SNHLY, CDR2 FYNNEI. The CDR3 has 15 amino acids. The ends were cut back, 2 bases at V and 8 bases at J, with 16 bases in the middle.

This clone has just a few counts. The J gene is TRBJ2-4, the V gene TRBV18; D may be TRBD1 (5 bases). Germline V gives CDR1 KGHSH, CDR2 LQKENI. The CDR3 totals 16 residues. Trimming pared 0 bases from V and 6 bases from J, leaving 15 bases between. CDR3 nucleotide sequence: TGTGCCAGCTCACCACCGAACAGGACCCCGGGAAACATTCAGTACTTC. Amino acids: CASSPPNRTPGNIQYF.

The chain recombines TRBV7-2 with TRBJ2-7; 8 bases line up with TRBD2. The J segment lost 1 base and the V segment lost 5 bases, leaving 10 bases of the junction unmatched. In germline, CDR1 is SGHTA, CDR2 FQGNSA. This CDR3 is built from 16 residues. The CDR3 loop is CASSTIAGHFSYEQYF. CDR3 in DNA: TGTGCCAGCAGCACTATAGCGGGACACTTTTCCTACGAGCAGTACTTC.

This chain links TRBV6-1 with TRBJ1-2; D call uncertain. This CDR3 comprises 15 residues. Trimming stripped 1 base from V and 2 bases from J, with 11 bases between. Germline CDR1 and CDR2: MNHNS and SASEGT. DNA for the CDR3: TGTGCCAGCAGTGAAGGACCTGAAACAAACTATGGCTACACCTTC. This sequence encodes CASSEGPETNYGYTF.

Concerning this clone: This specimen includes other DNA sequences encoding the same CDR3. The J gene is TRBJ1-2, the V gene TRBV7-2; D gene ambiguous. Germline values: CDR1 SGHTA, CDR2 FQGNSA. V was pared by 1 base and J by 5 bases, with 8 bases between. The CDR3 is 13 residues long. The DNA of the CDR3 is TGTGCCAGCAGCTTAGGGCCGGATTATGGCTACACCTTC. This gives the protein CASSLGPDYGYTF.

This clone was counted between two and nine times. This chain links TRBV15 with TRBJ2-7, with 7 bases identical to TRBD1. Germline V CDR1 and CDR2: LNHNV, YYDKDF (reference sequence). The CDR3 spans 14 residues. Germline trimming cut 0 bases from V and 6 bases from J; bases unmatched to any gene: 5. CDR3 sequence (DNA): TGTGCCACCAGCAGAGATCGACACAGGGGCGAGCAGTACTTC. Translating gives CATSRDRHRGEQYF.

The CDR3 nucleotides are TGTGCCAGCAGCGCTGCCGGGACAGCCTACAATGAGCAGTTCTTC. Protein sequence: CASSAAGTAYNEQFF. V usage is TRBV5-4 and J usage is TRBJ2-1; 7 bases are a match to TRBD1. After removal of 4 bases from V and 2 bases from J, the junction contained 6 bases not matched to a gene. CDR1 SGHNT and CDR2 YYREEE come from the germline V gene (reference sequence). This CDR3 region has 15 residues.

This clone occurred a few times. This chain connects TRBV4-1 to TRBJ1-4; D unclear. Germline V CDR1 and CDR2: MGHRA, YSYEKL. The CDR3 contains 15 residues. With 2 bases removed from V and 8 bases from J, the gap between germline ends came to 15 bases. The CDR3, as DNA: TGCGCCAGCAGCCAACTAGGGTTCCTCAGGGAAAAACTGTTTTTT. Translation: CASSQLGFLREKLFF.

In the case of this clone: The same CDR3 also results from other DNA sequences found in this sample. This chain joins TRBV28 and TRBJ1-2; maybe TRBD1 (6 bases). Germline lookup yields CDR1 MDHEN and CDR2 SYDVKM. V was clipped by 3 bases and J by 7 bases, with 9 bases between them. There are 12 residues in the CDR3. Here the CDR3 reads CASSFRGGGYTF. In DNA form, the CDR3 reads TGTGCCAGCAGTTTCAGGGGCGGTGGCTACACCTTC.